This T cell receptor (beta chain) derives from a study of shared T cell receptors in the human thymus. The data were produced by immunoSEQ multiplex PCR, yet TCRdb's version contains in-frame clones alone and is incomplete. Of hundreds of thousands of clones in the sample, more than 70% were seen once. V was shortened by 2 bases and J by 3 bases, with 16 bases between the two germline ends. There are 16 residues in the CDR3. In germline, CDR1 is MDHEN, CDR2 SYDVKM. In addition, the sample was reused for a study of human thymus T cells. Turning to that study: Thymic resections from corrective heart surgery supplied the tissue.

V and J are TRBV28 and TRBJ2-5, with a weak D call TRBD1 (6 bases). Sample: thymocytes. The clonotype originates from a boy in the first two years of life with a congenital heart defect. CDR3 protein: CASSLAPGAPKETQYF. The CDR3 DNA follows: TGTGCCAGCAGTTTAGCCCCAGGGGCTCCAAAAGAGACCCAGTACTTC.